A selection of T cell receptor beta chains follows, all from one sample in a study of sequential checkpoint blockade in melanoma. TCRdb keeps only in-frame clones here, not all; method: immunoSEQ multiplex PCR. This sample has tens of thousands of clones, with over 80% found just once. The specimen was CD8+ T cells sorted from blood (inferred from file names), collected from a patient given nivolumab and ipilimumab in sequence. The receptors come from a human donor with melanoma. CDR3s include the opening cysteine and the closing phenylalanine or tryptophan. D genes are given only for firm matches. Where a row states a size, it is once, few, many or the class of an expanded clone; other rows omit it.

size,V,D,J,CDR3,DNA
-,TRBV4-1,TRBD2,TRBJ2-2,CASSQVPGLAGGTGELFF,TGCGCCAGCAGCCAAGTCCCGGGACTAGCGGGAGGCACCGGGGAGCTGTTTTTT
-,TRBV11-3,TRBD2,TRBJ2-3,CASSHLSGGLDTQYF,TGTGCCAGCAGCCACCTCTCGGGGGGGCTGGATACGCAGTATTTT
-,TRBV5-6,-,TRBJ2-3,CASSWGRTDTQYF,TGTGCCAGCAGCTGGGGGCGCACAGATACGCAGTATTTT
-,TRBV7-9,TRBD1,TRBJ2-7,CASSLGQGQNYEQYF,TGTGCCAGCAGCTTAGGACAGGGACAGAACTACGAGCAGTACTTC
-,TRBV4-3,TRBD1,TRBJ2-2,CASRHDRGVDTGELFF,TGCGCCAGCAGACACGACAGGGGGGTTGACACCGGGGAGCTGTTTTTT
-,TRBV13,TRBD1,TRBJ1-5,CASSIRGRGRNQPQHF,TGTGCCAGCAGCATCAGGGGGCGCGGGCGCAATCAGCCCCAGCATTTT
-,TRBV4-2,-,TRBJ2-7,CASSQVLDIIYEQYF,TGTGCCAGCAGCCAAGTGTTGGACATAATCTACGAGCAGTACTTC
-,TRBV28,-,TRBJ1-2,CASSFRGDYGYTF,TGTGCCAGCAGTTTTCGGGGGGACTATGGCTACACCTTC
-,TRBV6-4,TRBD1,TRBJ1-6,CASSARTGNSPLHF,TGTGCCAGCAGTGCCCGGACAGGGAATTCACCCCTCCACTTT
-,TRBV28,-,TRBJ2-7,CASSFTGSSYEQYF,TGTGCCAGCAGTTTCACAGGGAGCTCCTACGAGCAGTACTTC
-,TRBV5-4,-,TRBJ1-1,CASTADTEAFF,TGTGCCAGCACCGCGGACACTGAAGCTTTCTTT
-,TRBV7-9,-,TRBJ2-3,CASSSRDFITQYF,TGTGCCAGCAGCTCCCGTGACTTTATAACGCAGTATTTT
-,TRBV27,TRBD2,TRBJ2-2,CASSLTSGAIGELFF,TGTGCCAGCAGTTTAACTAGCGGGGCGATCGGGGAGCTGTTTTTT
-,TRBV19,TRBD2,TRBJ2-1,CASSALAGYNEQFF,TGTGCCAGTAGTGCTCTAGCGGGGTACAATGAGCAGTTCTTC
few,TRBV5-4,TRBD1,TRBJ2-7,CASSSNPGTGYYEQYF,TGTGCCAGCAGCTCAAACCCCGGGACAGGGTACTACGAGCAGTACTTC
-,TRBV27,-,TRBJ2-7,CASSSGYQPYEQYF,TGTGCCAGCAGCTCAGGTTACCAACCCTACGAGCAGTACTTC
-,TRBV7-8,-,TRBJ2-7,CASSSAYEQYF,TGTGCCAGCAGCTCGGCCTACGAGCAGTACTTC
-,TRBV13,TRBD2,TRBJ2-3,CASSLQAGGLDTQYF,TGTGCCAGCAGCCTCCAAGCGGGAGGATTAGATACGCAGTATTTT
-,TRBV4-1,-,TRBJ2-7,CASSRAPSYEQYF,TGCGCCAGCAGCCGGGCGCCCTCCTACGAGCAGTACTTC
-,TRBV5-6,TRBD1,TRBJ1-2,CASSWDRGSHGYTF,TGTGCCAGCAGCTGGGACAGGGGGTCCCATGGCTACACCTTC
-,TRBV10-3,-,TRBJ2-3,CAITRTGFENTQYF,TGTGCCATCACCCGCACAGGGTTCGAAAATACGCAGTATTTT
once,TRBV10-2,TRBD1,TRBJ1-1,CASSPATGATEAFF,TGCGCCAGCAGCCCCGCGACAGGGGCGACTGAAGCTTTCTTT
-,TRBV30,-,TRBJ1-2,CAWSVLQEGGDYGYTF,TGTGCCTGGAGTGTCCTCCAGGAGGGCGGGGACTATGGCTACACCTTC
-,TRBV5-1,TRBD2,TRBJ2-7,CASSLAASGGASDEQYF,TGCGCCAGCAGCTTGGCAGCTAGCGGGGGGGCCTCCGACGAGCAGTACTTC
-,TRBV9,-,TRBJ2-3,CASSPGGGPDTQYF,TGTGCCAGCAGCCCGGGAGGGGGCCCAGATACGCAGTATTTT
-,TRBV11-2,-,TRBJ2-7,CASSLGGRPYEQYF,TGTGCCAGCAGCTTAGGAGGCCGGCCCTACGAGCAGTACTTC
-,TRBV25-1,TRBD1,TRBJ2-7,CASSEAGGLYEQYF,TGTGCCAGCAGTGAGGCAGGGGGCCTCTACGAGCAGTACTTC
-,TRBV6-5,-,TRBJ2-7,CASSYLGGRYEQYF,TGTGCCAGCAGTTATTTAGGGGGTAGGTACGAGCAGTACTTC
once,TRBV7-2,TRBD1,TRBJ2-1,CASSPKGASYNEQFF,TGTGCCAGCAGCCCCAAGGGGGCGTCTTACAATGAGCAGTTCTTC
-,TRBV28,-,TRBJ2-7,CASTATGQSYEQYF,TGTGCCAGCACCGCGACGGGACAATCCTACGAGCAGTACTTC
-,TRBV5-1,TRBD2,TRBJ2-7,CASNAGLAGAFEEQYF,TGCGCCAGCAACGCGGGACTAGCGGGAGCTTTCGAAGAGCAGTACTTC
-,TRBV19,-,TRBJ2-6,CASSISDYGANVLTF,TGTGCCAGTAGTATCTCCGACTACGGGGCCAACGTCCTGACTTTC
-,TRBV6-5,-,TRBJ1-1,CASRPQGSTEAFF,TGTGCCAGCAGACCCCAGGGGAGCACTGAAGCTTTCTTT
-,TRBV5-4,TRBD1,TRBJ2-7,CASSLGDRGYEQYF,TGTGCCAGCAGCTTGGGGGACAGGGGCTACGAGCAGTACTTC
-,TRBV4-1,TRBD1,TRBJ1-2,CASSQIRDSYGYTF,TGCGCCAGCAGCCAAATACGGGACAGCTATGGCTACACCTTC
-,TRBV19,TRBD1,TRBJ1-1,CASTPGTANTEAFF,TGTGCCAGTACCCCCGGGACAGCGAACACTGAAGCTTTCTTT
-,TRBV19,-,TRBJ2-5,CASSIRGTSLQETQYF,TGTGCCAGTAGTATCCGGGGAACCTCCCTTCAAGAGACCCAGTACTTC
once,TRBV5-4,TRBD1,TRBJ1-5,CASSLGQGSNQPQHF,TGTGCCAGCAGCTTGGGACAGGGGTCCAATCAGCCCCAGCATTTT
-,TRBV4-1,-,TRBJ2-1,CASSQAGVWQFF,TGCGCCAGCAGCCAAGCGGGAGTTTGGCAGTTCTTC
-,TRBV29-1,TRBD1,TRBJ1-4,CSVRDSSNEKLFF,TGCAGCGTACGGGACAGCTCTAATGAAAAACTGTTTTTT
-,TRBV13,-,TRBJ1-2,CASSYNTGNMGYTF,TGTGCCAGCAGCTACAATACAGGGAACATGGGCTACACCTTC
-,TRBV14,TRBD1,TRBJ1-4,CASSHGTGLDEKLFF,TGTGCCAGCAGCCACGGGACAGGGCTTGATGAAAAACTGTTTTTT
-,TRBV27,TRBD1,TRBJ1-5,CASSRSQGELGQPQHF,TGTGCCAGCAGTCGCTCGCAGGGGGAGTTGGGTCAGCCCCAGCATTTT
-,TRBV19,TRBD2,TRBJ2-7,CASSIEGLAVYEQYF,TGTGCCAGTAGTATAGAGGGACTAGCGGTTTACGAGCAGTACTTC
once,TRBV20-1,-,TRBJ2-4,CSARGTGGEYF,TGCAGTGCTAGAGGCACCGGGGGTGAGTACTTC
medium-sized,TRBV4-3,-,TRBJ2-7,CASSQAREVYEQYF,TGCGCCAGCAGCCAAGCCAGGGAAGTCTATGAGCAGTACTTC
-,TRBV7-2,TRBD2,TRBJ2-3,CASSLVSGGRTDTQYF,TGTGCCAGTAGCCTAGTTAGCGGGGGGCGCACAGATACGCAGTATTTT
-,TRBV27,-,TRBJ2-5,CAIGGGTPQETQYF,TGTGCGATAGGAGGGGGCACCCCCCAAGAGACCCAGTACTTC
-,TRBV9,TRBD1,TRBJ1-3,CASSAGQASGNTIYF,TGTGCCAGCAGCGCCGGACAGGCCTCTGGAAACACCATATATTTT
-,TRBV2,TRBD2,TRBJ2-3,CASAASGAPSTDTQYF,TGTGCCAGCGCGGCTAGCGGGGCTCCTAGCACAGATACGCAGTATTTT
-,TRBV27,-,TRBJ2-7,CASSPNPVPLNEQYF,TGTGCCAGCAGCCCGAACCCAGTTCCTTTGAACGAGCAGTACTTC
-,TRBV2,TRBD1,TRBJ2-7,CASSEDRGYEQYF,TGTGCCAGCAGTGAAGACAGGGGCTACGAGCAGTACTTC
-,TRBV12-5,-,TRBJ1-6,CASALPTPLHF,TGTGCTAGTGCCCTACCCACACCCCTCCACTTT